This is a list of T cell receptor beta chains from one sample in a study of CD4+ T cells in melanoma. TCRdb's copy holds only in-frame clones and misses some; the assay was immunoSEQ multiplex PCR. The sample carries 15,000 or so clones, 65% to 85% recorded once. Sequenced sample: cells from a culture (not recorded whether cultured in vitro). The receptors come from a human donor with melanoma. The CDR3 runs from the conserved cysteine through the conserved F or W. The D gene is left open where the match is weak.

v_gene	j_gene	d_gene	CDR3nt	CDR3aa
TRBV15	TRBJ2-3	-	TGTGCCACCAGCAGAGATTTCAGGGAGGTCACAGATACGCAGTATTTT	CATSRDFREVTDTQYF
TRBV6-5	TRBJ1-4	TRBD1	TGTGCCAGCAGTTTGGGACAGGTGGCAACTAATGAAAAACTGTTTTTT	CASSLGQVATNEKLFF
TRBV10-3	TRBJ2-7	-	TGTGCCATCGGTCGGGGCGGGGCTTACGAGCAGTACTTC	CAIGRGGAYEQYF
TRBV5-4	TRBJ1-1	-	TGTGCCAGCAGCTTGGCCCGGGGTGTCCCTGAAGCTTTCTTT	CASSLARGVPEAFF
TRBV6-5	TRBJ1-1	-	TGTGCCAGCAGTTGGGGGTGGAACACTGAAGCTTTCTTT	CASSWGWNTEAFF
TRBV19	TRBJ1-6	-	TGTGCCAGTAGTTTGGGGGTCCCTAATTCACCCCTCCACTTT	CASSLGVPNSPLHF
TRBV11-2	TRBJ1-2	-	TGTGCCAGCAGCTTAGATCAAGACAGGCGCTATGGCTACACCTTC	CASSLDQDRRYGYTF
TRBV30	TRBJ2-3	TRBD1	TGTGCCTGGAGTGGGACAAGGACAGGGGACCGGGATACGCAGTATTTT	CAWSGTRTGDRDTQYF
TRBV27	TRBJ1-4	-	TGTGCCAGCAGTTTATTAGGGGTTGGGGGAGTAGGTGAAAAACTGTTTTTT	CASSLLGVGGVGEKLFF
TRBV5-8	TRBJ1-2	-	TGTGCCAGCAGCTTGAAAAGGGTGTACTATGGCTACACCTTC	CASSLKRVYYGYTF
TRBV15	TRBJ1-1	-	TGTGCCACCAGCAGAGTTGGGGGGGGAGGCACTGAAGCTTTCTTT	CATSRVGGGGTEAFF
TRBV2	TRBJ1-6	-	TGTGCCAGCAGTGAAACTACAGGGTCTAATTCACCCCTCCACTTT	CASSETTGSNSPLHF
TRBV6-5	TRBJ2-2	-	TGTGCCAGCAGTTACGGGGCCGGGGAGCTGTTTTTT	CASSYGAGELFF
TRBV27	TRBJ1-1	TRBD1	TGTGCCAGCAGTTTATGGCGACAGGGGCACGCTTTCTTT	CASSLWRQGHAFF
TRBV20-1	TRBJ2-5	-	TGCAGTGCCCCCTTAGGAGAGACCCAGTACTTC	CSAPLGETQYF